Sequencing of this T cell receptor (beta chain) was carried out in a study of T cell responses to AZD1222 COVID-19 vaccine. Profiling relied on immunoSEQ multiplex PCR, and the TCRdb table lists in-frame clones only, not all of them. The sample lists more than 95,000 clones; about 91% were seen once. J lost 2 bases, V lost 6 bases, and 6 bases had no gene match. Per germline, CDR1 SNHLY and CDR2 FYNNEI. This CDR3 spans 14 amino acids. Study-wide results and caveats: Donors, mostly white British, included more females; clonal diversity was possibly underestimated.

The count of this clone is one. Its antigen is as yet unknown. This sample also contains other DNA sequences that code for the same CDR3. The material sequenced was peripheral blood, taken on day 0 of AZD1222 vaccination. This clonotype was obtained from an adult in good health. The chain uses TRBV2 and TRBJ2-5; 7 bases are shared with TRBD1. The CDR3 is CASRGTANQETQYF. The CDR3 nucleotides are TGTGCCAGCAGGGGGACAGCAAATCAAGAGACCCAGTACTTC.